This T cell receptor beta chain appears in the sequencing data of a study of blood T cell repertoires in COVID-19 (TCRdb year 2020). As for the study more broadly: Samples covering the acute and convalescent phases of COVID-19 were provided by collaborators in the United States, Italy and Spain. The prospective study material was composed of cDNA or gDNA derived from T cells, B-cell-depleted T cells, or PBMCs. Deeply sampled blood TCRbeta repertoires from subjects exposed to, actively infected with, or recovered from COVID-19 were included in the dataset. The repertoires were released in a freely available public database intended as a resource for research on the immune response to SARS-CoV-2. Samples were obtained from the ongoing ImmuneRACE study (first 160 participants) and from approximately 1,200 subjects provided by 6 global collaborators. The sample metadata nearly always contained a de-identified subject ID, COVID-19 status, age in years and sex. Where HLA class I and class II types were available, the types were taken from metadata supplied by the sample provider, not from assay-based typing. The paper's findings and limits, for the study overall: The amount of clinical and demographic metadata varied by source and participant and was provided uncurated.

The immunoSEQ Assay, a bias-controlled multiplex PCR, was used to amplify TCRbeta CDR3 regions from genomic DNA. Regarding the original processing steps: The number of nucleated cells in each sample was estimated from the amplification of reference gene primers within the assay. Sequence reads were collapsed and filtered to measure the absolute abundance of every unique TCRbeta CDR3 rearrangement. For each sample, productive Simpson clonality was calculated by taking the square root of Simpson's diversity index across productive rearrangements. The table was pulled from immuneACCESS by TCRdb, which kept in-frame rearrangements only. Such tables lose some clones; where checked, under half of the loss comes from unresolved V genes, and the rest has no known cause. The D gene and trimming were derived from the DNA, and the V and J assignments and clone size from that table. The sample contains a few hundred thousand clones, 80% to 90% of them found a single time. The ten largest clonotypes hold around 2.1% of the sample.

Concerning this clone: The clone's antigen remains unknown. No quality values exist for individual bases; no much larger clone is one base distant.

Enrolling through a virtual design, the prospective study's participants ranged in age from roughly 18 to 89 years and lived across about two dozen United States geographic areas. In the prospective study, participants were assigned to cohorts based on the clinical history participants reported in a screening survey and a study questionnaire. For ImmuneRACE Cohort 3, a participant was defined as recovered based on two consecutive negative NP/OP PCR tests, clearance by a healthcare professional, or resolution of symptoms. Mobile phlebotomists in the prospective study collected whole blood, serum and a nasopharyngeal or oropharyngeal swab from every participant. Participants in the prospective study had the option to provide additional blood draws and questionnaires over a roughly 2-month period. Before DNA extraction, prospective study blood samples were shipped either frozen or at room temperature.

The V end loses 3 bases and the J end loses 1 base, and a stretch of 6 bases separates them. From a lookup of the germline V gene (reference sequence), CDR1 and CDR2 are MNHEY and SMNVEV. From the cysteine through the phenylalanine, the CDR3 covers 13 amino acids. Only the CDR3 part of the read is kept: 39 bases, read in frame from the first base. The chain uses TRBV27 and TRBJ2-5; the D gene identity is not certain. The TCR sequence derives from a man aged 25 to 40 who had recovered from COVID-19. Sequenced: PBMCs or T cells enriched from blood (not recorded which). CDR3 protein: CASSLRGQETQYF. The DNA is as follows: TGTGCCAGCAGTTTGAGAGGCCAAGAGACCCAGTACTTC.